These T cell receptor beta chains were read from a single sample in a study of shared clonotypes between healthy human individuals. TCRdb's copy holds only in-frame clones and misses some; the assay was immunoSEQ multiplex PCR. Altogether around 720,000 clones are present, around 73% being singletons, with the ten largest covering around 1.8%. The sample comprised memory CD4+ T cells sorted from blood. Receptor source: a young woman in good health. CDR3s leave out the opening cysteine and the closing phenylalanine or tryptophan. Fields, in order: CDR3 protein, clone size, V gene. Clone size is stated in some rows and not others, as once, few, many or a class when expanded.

CDR3 protein: ASSLVVTGGSYEQY; clone size: many; V gene: TRBV7-9
CDR3 protein: ASRLAGDSYEQY; clone size: -; V gene: TRBV28
CDR3 protein: ASTSGDRGKQPQH; clone size: -; V gene: TRBV28
CDR3 protein: ASKGHQETQY; clone size: once; V gene: TRBV6-6
CDR3 protein: ASSSHRETQY; clone size: -; V gene: TRBV11-2
CDR3 protein: ASSLQGALY; clone size: -; V gene: TRBV6-5
CDR3 protein: ASRRPETYEQY; clone size: -; V gene: TRBV28
CDR3 protein: ASIEGAGNTIY; clone size: -; V gene: TRBV2
CDR3 protein: SVSRQSNEKLF; clone size: few; V gene: TRBV29-1
CDR3 protein: ASNQAGELEQF; clone size: -; V gene: TRBV6-1
CDR3 protein: ASSSLAGGAETQY; clone size: -; V gene: TRBV28
CDR3 protein: ASSQDHGTSDEQY; clone size: few; V gene: TRBV4-2
CDR3 protein: ATWSSHEQY; clone size: -; V gene: TRBV6-1
CDR3 protein: ASSIVGSTYGYT; clone size: -; V gene: TRBV19
CDR3 protein: ASSQDLGLAAQY; clone size: -; V gene: TRBV4-1
CDR3 protein: ATARGQNYEQY; clone size: -; V gene: TRBV28
CDR3 protein: ASSNQGGNIQY; clone size: few; V gene: TRBV6-5
CDR3 protein: ASSQGQGKEGYT; clone size: few; V gene: TRBV28
CDR3 protein: ASSFGTVNEQF; clone size: -; V gene: TRBV5-1
CDR3 protein: SVDGRSSYEQY; clone size: -; V gene: TRBV29-1
CDR3 protein: ASSIDRYSYEQY; clone size: -; V gene: TRBV19
CDR3 protein: ASSQDGTGGWQPQH; clone size: few; V gene: TRBV4-2
CDR3 protein: ASRAGMRTTGELF; clone size: few; V gene: TRBV19
CDR3 protein: ASSPPTGRNTEAF; clone size: few; V gene: TRBV19
CDR3 protein: ASGYFGVGELF; clone size: -; V gene: TRBV19
CDR3 protein: ASSNEGGGQPQH; clone size: -; V gene: TRBV6-6
CDR3 protein: ASSRGLAGGNAYNEQF; clone size: -; V gene: TRBV5-4
CDR3 protein: ASSVEAGAIYEQY; clone size: -; V gene: TRBV9
CDR3 protein: ASSFSGQVQETQY; clone size: -; V gene: TRBV27